The rows below give T cell receptor beta chains drawn from one sample of a study of blood T cells in healthy people across ages. A single record per CDR3 protein comes from TCRdb applying MiXCR to the 5' RACE reads. The table includes under 1,000,000 distinct CDR3 sequences, 35% to 60% detected once. What was sequenced was blood. These receptors were taken from a man older than 75 in good health. Each CDR3 is given with its conserved first and last residue. Fields, in order: V gene, clone size, J gene, D gene, CDR3 protein, CDR3 DNA. A D gene is named only where the DNA matches it firmly. Clone sizes are given selectively: once, few, many, or a class where the clone is expanded.

TRBV5-1,few,TRBJ2-5,TRBD1,CASSTIGQGAGTQYF,TGCGCCAGCAGCACCATCGGACAGGGGGCGGGGACCCAGTACTTC
TRBV9,-,TRBJ2-3,-,CASSVVGAGRTDTQYF,TGTGCCAGCAGCGTAGTGGGAGCGGGTCGCACAGATACGCAGTATTTT
TRBV28,-,TRBJ2-7,TRBD1,CASRRATGAYEQYF,TGTGCCAGCAGGAGAGCCACAGGGGCCTACGAGCAGTACTTC
TRBV18,-,TRBJ2-7,-,CASAKGANYEQYF,TGTGCCAGCGCAAAAGGGGCGAACTACGAGCAGTACTTC
TRBV5-1,-,TRBJ1-5,-,CASILGTSNQPQHF,TGCGCCAGCATCTTGGGGACATCAAATCAGCCCCAGCATTTT
TRBV3-1,-,TRBJ1-2,-,CASSQDWAVNYGYTF,TGTGCCAGCAGCCAAGATTGGGCCGTTAACTATGGCTACACCTTC
TRBV29-1,-,TRBJ2-6,-,CSVGKGNSGANVLTF,TGCAGCGTTGGTAAGGGCAACTCTGGGGCCAACGTCCTGACTTTC
TRBV3-1,-,TRBJ1-1,-,CASSPSMSTEAFF,TGTGCCAGCAGCCCATCTATGAGCACTGAAGCTTTCTTT
TRBV10-3,few,TRBJ2-7,-,CAIGPTGGNYEQYF,TGTGCCATCGGACCGACAGGAGGCAACTACGAGCAGTACTTC
TRBV5-5,-,TRBJ2-3,-,CVSSLDSGTDTQYF,TGTGTCAGCAGCTTGGATTCGGGTACAGATACGCAGTATTTT
TRBV7-3,-,TRBJ2-7,TRBD2,CASSLLAGLGNEQYF,TGTGCCAGCAGCTTACTAGCGGGACTGGGCAATGAGCAGTACTTC
TRBV27,few,TRBJ2-7,-,CASSGGVRYEQYF,TGTGCCAGCAGTGGGGGAGTTCGCTACGAGCAGTACTTC
TRBV5-1,many,TRBJ2-5,-,CASSLTRTDQETQYF,TGCGCCAGCAGCTTGACCAGGACAGACCAAGAGACCCAGTACTTC
TRBV6-5,-,TRBJ2-7,-,CASSYSIGKAYEQYF,TGTGCCAGCAGTTACTCGATAGGGAAGGCCTACGAGCAGTACTTC
TRBV20-1,many,TRBJ2-1,-,CSATLPAYNEQFF,TGCAGTGCTACGTTACCGGCATACAATGAGCAGTTCTTC
TRBV15,many,TRBJ1-5,-,CATSRDQKLLGNQPQHF,TGTGCCACCAGCAGAGATCAGAAACTCCTTGGCAATCAGCCCCAGCATTTT
TRBV10-2,once,TRBJ2-7,-,CASSVLQGYEQYF,TGCGCCAGCAGTGTCCTCCAGGGATACGAGCAGTACTTC